The text below deals with one T cell receptor beta chain. Its antigen is still unknown. Data came from immunoSEQ multiplex PCR; TCRdb stores just in-frame clones and leaves some out. The table lists 84,000 or so clones, about nine tenths of them singletons. The data belong to a study of graft-versus-host responses after intestinal transplantation. About the study: Transplant recipients had multivisceral, liver-intestinal, or isolated intestinal grafts.

Study-wide points: Early after transplant, HvG declines were associated with peak levels of circulating GvH clones.

Trimming took 4 bases from V and 5 from J; bases not matched to a gene: 4. The CDR3 has 14 residues. Germline-derived CDR1 and CDR2 are ENHRY and SYGVKD. This chain joins TRBV10-3 and TRBJ1-1, with 10 bases that match TRBD1. The clonotype originates from a human donor who received an intestinal transplant. Here the sequenced sample was unstimulated CD4+ T cells sorted from spleen or lymph node cells, taken before intestinal transplant. The CDR3 loop is CAISARTGGTEAFF. The CDR3 DNA is TGTGCCATCAGTGCGAGGACAGGGGGTACTGAAGCTTTCTTT.